This T cell receptor (beta chain) was found in a study of T cell responses to AZD1222 COVID-19 vaccine. This clone has just one count. Its cognate antigen is unknown. Libraries were prepared by immunoSEQ multiplex PCR; TCRdb keeps only in-frame clonotypes and omits some of them. The table has about 50,000 clones, approximately 85% seen once; the top ten hold less than 15%. Points from the study as a whole: Seropositivity was recorded at baseline in only 6 or 7 AZD1222 recipients. Scientists sampled the repertoires only once the peak T cell response had passed.

There are 14 residues in the CDR3. V shed 7 bases and J shed 14 bases, with 21 bases lying between them. Germline assignment: CDR1 MDHEN and CDR2 SYDVKM. The chain recombines TRBV28 with TRBJ1-6; TRBD1 is a possible D gene (5 bases). The sequence came from an adult in good health. Sequences were derived from peripheral blood, sampled on day 0 of AZD1222 vaccination. The CDR3 sequence: CASKAPGREMALHF. In nucleotides, the CDR3 is TGTGCCAGCAAAGCCCCGGGACGGGAGATGGCCCTCCACTTT. The complete variable domain, with remaining parts taken from reference TRBV28 and TRBJ1-6, reads DVKVTQSSRYLVKRTGEKVFLECVQDMDHENMFWYRQDPGLGLRLIYFSYDVKMKEKGDIPEGYSVSREKKERFSLILESASTNQTSMYLCASKAPGREMALHFGNGTRLTVT.